Each of the 11 T cell receptor beta chains below was sequenced from the same sample in a study of beta chain features in type 1 diabetes. The entirety of the isolated RNA underwent reverse transcription, so expressed TCRB transcripts were sequenced. Data came from immunoSEQ multiplex PCR; TCRdb stores just in-frame clones and leaves some out. The top ten clones hold under 0.095% of a sample with about 620,000 clones, 15% to 19% of them seen once. Sequencing used naive CD4+ T cells from blood. All receptors come from a man younger than 35 in good health.

The V call is TRBV28, the J call TRBJ2-2; no firm D call. The CDR3 has 13 residues. Per the germline V gene, CDR1 is MDHEN and CDR2 is SYDVKM. The ends were cut back, 1 base at V and 6 bases at J, with 6 bases in the middle. The CDR3 DNA is TGTGCCAGCAGTTTATTAACGCCCGGGGAGCTGTTTTTT. Protein sequence: CASSLLTPGELFF.

J is TRBJ2-7 and V is TRBV5-4; 8 positions match TRBD1. The germline V gene encodes CDR1 SGHNT and CDR2 YYREEE (reference sequence). The trim removed 4 bases at V and 3 bases at J, leaving 6 bases unmatched. This CDR3 is 14 amino acids long. CDR3: CASSTGQGSYEQYF. CDR3 sequence (DNA): TGTGCCAGCAGCACCGGACAGGGAAGCTACGAGCAGTACTTC.

The chain joins TRBV30 to TRBJ2-5, with D hard to call. The better agreement between TRBJ2-7 and the DNA end casts doubt on the J call. Germline loops: CDR1 GTSNPN, CDR2 SVGIG (reference sequence). The CDR3 contains 13 residues. The CDR3 DNA follows: TGTGCCTGGAGTGACCCGGGTGCCTACGAGCAGTACTTC. Encoded protein: CAWSDPGAYEQYF.

This clone was detected a few times. V and J are TRBV11-2 and TRBJ2-7; TRBD1 matches at 9 bases. The germline CDR1 and CDR2 sequences are SGHAT and FQNNGV. J gave up 3 bases and V 2 bases, and 5 bases lay outside the gene matches. The CDR3 loop spans 15 amino acids. Here the CDR3 DNA reads TGTGCCAGCAGCTTAACCGGGACAGGGATCTACGAGCAGTACTTC. It encodes CASSLTGTGIYEQYF.

This clone was found many times. The rearrangement uses TRBV7-9 and TRBJ2-3; 9 bases agree with TRBD1. The V and J ends lost 2 bases and 2 bases, in that order; junction bases with no gene match: 2. The CDR3 spans 15 residues. Germline-derived CDR1 and CDR2 are SEHNR and FQNEAQ (reference sequence). The CDR3, as DNA: TGTGCCAGCAGCTTAAGGGACAGGGCCACAGATACGCAGTATTTT. As protein: CASSLRDRATDTQYF.

This clone showed up just a few times. This rearrangement joins TRBV7-2 to TRBJ1-6; tentatively, D is TRBD1 (6 bases). Germline-derived CDR1 and CDR2 are SGHTA and FQGNSA. This CDR3 contains 13 residues. V was trimmed by 7 bases and J by 7 bases, leaving 11 bases between them. CDR3 residues: CASNGQQNSPLHF. CDR3 bases: TGTGCCAGCAACGGACAGCAAAATTCACCCCTCCACTTT.

V usage is TRBV7-2 and J usage is TRBJ2-7, with no clear D. The V end lost 0 bases, the J end lost 3 bases, and 9 bases lay between the germline ends. The length of the CDR3 is 14 residues. Germline loops: CDR1 SGHTA, CDR2 FQGNSA. CDR3 amino acids: CASSLAMSNYEQYF. As DNA, the CDR3 is TGTGCCAGCAGCTTAGCGATGTCCAACTACGAGCAGTACTTC.

This clone showed up just a few times. The V gene is TRBV10-3, the J gene TRBJ2-1, with a possible D match to TRBD2 (6 bases). Germline CDR1 ENHRY, CDR2 SYGVKD. CDR3 size: 15 residues. Trimming left V 2 bases short and J 4 bases short, with 12 bases between. CDR3 sequence (DNA): TGTGCCATCAGTGAGGTGGCGGGGCCATACAATGAGCAGTTCTTC. Encoded protein: CAISEVAGPYNEQFF.

This clone was recorded a few times. The V gene is TRBV5-6, the J gene TRBJ2-2; D possibly corresponds to TRBD1 (6 bases). With 0 bases removed from V and 4 bases from J, the gap between germline ends came to 7 bases. CDR1 SGHDT and CDR2 YYEEEE come from the germline V gene. The CDR3 has 14 amino acids. The CDR3 DNA sequence: TGTGCCAGCAGCTTGGCAGGGGCCACCGGGGAGCTGTTTTTT. Translating it yields CASSLAGATGELFF.

The V call is TRBV19, the J call TRBJ2-7; 9 positions agree with TRBD2. The CDR3 contains 15 residues. With 5 bases clipped from V and 2 bases from J, the junction kept 7 bases outside the gene matches. Germline CDR1 LNHDA, CDR2 SQIVND (reference sequence). CDR3 sequence reads: CASSRTAGGPYEQYF. CDR3 coding DNA: TGTGCCAGTAGTCGCACAGCGGGAGGCCCCTACGAGCAGTACTTC.

This clone occurred a few times. The chain couples TRBV5-1 to TRBJ2-3, with 7 bases matching TRBD1. V trimming: 4 bases; J trimming: 2 bases; junction bases outside the gene matches: 4. The germline V gene encodes CDR1 SGHRS and CDR2 YFSETQ. The CDR3 sequence is 14 residues long. In DNA, the CDR3 is TGCGCCAGCAGCCCGGGGACAGCCACAGATACGCAGTATTTT. The encoded protein is CASSPGTATDTQYF.